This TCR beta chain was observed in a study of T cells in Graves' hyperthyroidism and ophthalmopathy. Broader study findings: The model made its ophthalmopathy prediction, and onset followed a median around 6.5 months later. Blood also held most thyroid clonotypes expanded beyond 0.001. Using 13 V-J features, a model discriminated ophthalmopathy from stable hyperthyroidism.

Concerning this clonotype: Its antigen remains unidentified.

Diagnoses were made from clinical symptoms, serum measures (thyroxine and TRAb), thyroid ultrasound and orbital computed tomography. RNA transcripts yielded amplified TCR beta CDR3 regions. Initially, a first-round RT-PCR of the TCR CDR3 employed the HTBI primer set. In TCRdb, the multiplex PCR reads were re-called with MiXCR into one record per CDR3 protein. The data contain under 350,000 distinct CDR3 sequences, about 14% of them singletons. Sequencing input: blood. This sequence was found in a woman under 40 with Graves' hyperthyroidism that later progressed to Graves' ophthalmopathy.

The CDR3, as DNA: TGTGCCAGCTCACCAGGGGGAGCGAGCTCCTATAATTCACCCCTCCACTTT. Its translation is CASSPGGASSYNSPLHF. The V call is TRBV18, the J call TRBJ1-6; the D gene is possibly TRBD1 (5 bases). Germline V gene lookup returns CDR1 KGHSH and CDR2 LQKENI. V was cut by 2 bases and J by 0 bases, with 11 bases left in between. The CDR3 has 17 residues.